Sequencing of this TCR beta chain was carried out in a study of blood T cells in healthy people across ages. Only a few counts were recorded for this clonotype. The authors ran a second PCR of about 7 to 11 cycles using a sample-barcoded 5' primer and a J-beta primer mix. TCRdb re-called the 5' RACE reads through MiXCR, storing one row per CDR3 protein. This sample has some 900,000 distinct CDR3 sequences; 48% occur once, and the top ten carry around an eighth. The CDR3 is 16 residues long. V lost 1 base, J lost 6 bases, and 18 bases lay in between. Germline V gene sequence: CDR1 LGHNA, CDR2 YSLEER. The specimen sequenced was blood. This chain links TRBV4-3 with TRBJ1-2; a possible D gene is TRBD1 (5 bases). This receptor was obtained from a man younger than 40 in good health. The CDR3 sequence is CASSQAKGLPGDGYTF. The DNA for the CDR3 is TGCGCCAGCAGCCAAGCGAAGGGGCTTCCCGGGGATGGCTACACCTTC.